A single sample gave rise to the 19 T cell receptor beta chains below, sequenced in a study of blood T cell repertoires in COVID-19. Produced via immunoSEQ multiplex PCR; TCRdb's table is partial and in-frame only. The sample comprises fewer than 250,000 clones, around four fifths of which are singletons, and about 6.3% rests with the top ten. The sequenced sample consisted of peripheral blood. These receptors were collected from a woman in her sixties with active or convalescent COVID-19.

CDR3: CASSLGPVPSGEQETQYF. DNA of the CDR3: TGTGCCAGCAGCTTAGGTCCAGTTCCTAGCGGTGAACAAGAGACCCAGTACTTC. The J gene is TRBJ2-5, the V gene TRBV11-3; TRBD2 aligns across 7 bases. J lost 2 bases, V lost 1 base, and 13 bases had no gene match. The CDR3 is 18 amino acids. Looked up from germline, CDR1 is SGHNT and CDR2 is YENEEA.

The chain links TRBV5-1 to TRBJ2-5, with D tentatively TRBD1 (6 bases). In germline, CDR1 is SGHRS, CDR2 YFSETQ. V was cut by 4 bases and J by 5 bases, with 12 bases left in between. The CDR3 totals 13 residues. The CDR3 nucleotides are TGCGCCAGCAGCACAGACAGGATGGAGACCCAGTACTTC. This codes for CASSTDRMETQYF.

This sequence joins TRBV5-3 and TRBJ2-1; a possible D gene is TRBD2 (6 bases). TRBV5-3 is designated an ORF whose function remains uncertain. The CDR3 extends over 17 amino acids. V was pared by 4 bases and J by 4 bases, with 21 bases between. In DNA, the CDR3 is TGTGCCAGAAGCGTTACCGGAGGAGGGCCGTCGTACAATGAGCAGTTCTTC. Protein sequence: CARSVTGGGPSYNEQFF.

This clone was recorded many times. The chain joins TRBV7-3 to TRBJ1-1; 7 nucleotides align to TRBD1. The length of the CDR3 is 15 residues. V lost 4 bases and J lost 2; bases outside the gene matches: 7. Germline V lookup: CDR1 SGHTA, CDR2 FQGTGA. DNA of the CDR3: TGTGCCAGCAGCTCAGAGGGGGCGGGTAACACTGAAGCTTTCTTT. Translating it yields CASSSEGAGNTEAFF.

This clone was recorded only once. This chain joins TRBV27 and TRBJ2-3; 10 nucleotides align to TRBD2. The CDR3 contains 16 residues. Germline values: CDR1 MNHEY, CDR2 SMNVEV (reference sequence). Unmatched junction bases numbered 4, after V lost 4 bases and J lost 0 bases. In DNA form, the CDR3 reads TGTGCCAGCAGTTATAGCGGGGGGACTAGCACAGATACGCAGTATTTT. Encoded protein: CASSYSGGTSTDTQYF.

This clone turned up a few times. The V gene is TRBV30, the J gene TRBJ1-5, with unresolved D. The CDR3 runs 12 residues. CDR1 is GTSNPN and CDR2 is SVGIG in the germline V gene (reference sequence). Trimming pared 6 bases from V and 4 bases from J, leaving 10 bases between. CDR3 sequence: CACAQVNQPQHF. The DNA for the CDR3 is TGTGCCTGCGCTCAGGTTAATCAGCCCCAGCATTTT.

This clone was observed a few times. This chain joins TRBV5-1 and TRBJ2-1, with 8 nucleotides matching TRBD2. The trim removed 6 bases at V and 6 bases at J, leaving 11 bases unmatched. Germline V gene lookup returns CDR1 SGHRS and CDR2 YFSETQ. This CDR3 is built from 15 residues. CDR3 in amino acids: CASTLGGGSGNEQFF. The CDR3 nucleotides are TGCGCCAGCACCCTCGGCGGGGGGTCGGGCAATGAGCAGTTCTTC.

This chain uses TRBV19 with TRBJ1-6; D may be TRBD1 (6 bases). The V end lost 6 bases, the J end lost 7 bases, and 10 bases lay between the germline ends. The CDR3 sequence is 13 residues long. From germline, CDR1 is LNHDA and CDR2 SQIVND (reference sequence). This CDR3 is CASSLQGNSPLHF. As DNA, the CDR3 is TGTGCCAGTAGCTTACAGGGAAATTCACCCCTCCACTTT. The full variable domain, with the rest looked up from reference TRBV19 and TRBJ1-6, is DGGITQSPKYLFRKEGQNVTLSCEQNLNHDAMYWYRQDPGQGLRLIYYSQIVNDFQKGDIAEGYSVSREKKESFPLTVTSAQKNPTAFYLCASSLQGNSPLHFGNGTRLTVT.

This chain connects TRBV7-9 to TRBJ1-1, with 8 bases identical to TRBD1. Germline V gene data show CDR1 as SEHNR and CDR2 as FQNEAQ (reference sequence). The V and J ends lost 5 bases and 1 base, in that order; junction bases with no gene match: 12. This CDR3 comprises 17 residues. The CDR3: CASSRGSGGWENTEAFF. The DNA for the CDR3 is TGTGCCAGCAGCCGGGGCTCAGGGGGCTGGGAGAACACTGAAGCTTTCTTT.

The gene calls are TRBV10-2 and TRBJ2-1; 10 positions match TRBD2. This CDR3 spans 15 amino acids. With V trimmed by 6 bases and J by 2 bases, 4 bases remained unmatched. The germline V gene encodes CDR1 WSHSY and CDR2 SAAADI. CDR3 loop: CASRPSGSPYNEQFF. The CDR3 DNA reads as TGCGCCAGCAGGCCTAGCGGGAGCCCCTACAATGAGCAGTTCTTC.

V is TRBV18 and J is TRBJ2-5, with 8 nucleotides matching TRBD1. The CDR3 covers 15 residues. CDR1 and CDR2 from the germline V gene are KGHSH and LQKENI. The J segment lost 4 bases and the V segment lost 2 bases, leaving 6 bases of the junction unmatched. The CDR3 bases are TGTGCCAGCTCACCAATAACCACAGGGGGAGAGACCCAGTACTTC. Protein: CASSPITTGGETQYF.

J is TRBJ2-7 and V is TRBV5-1; D is perhaps TRBD2 (6 bases). Germline loops: CDR1 SGHRS, CDR2 YFSETQ. The length of the CDR3 is 15 residues. V shed 4 bases and J shed 0 bases, with 14 bases lying between them. The CDR3 coding sequence is TGCGCCAGCAGCCTGGAGGGGACTGGCTCCTACGAGCAGTACTTC. Translated: CASSLEGTGSYEQYF.

The rearrangement uses TRBV6-4 and TRBJ1-1; TRBD1 is a possible D gene (6 bases). The germline V gene encodes CDR1 MRHNA and CDR2 SNTAGT. The V end lost 6 bases, the J end lost 0 bases, and 14 bases lay between the germline ends. The CDR3 spans 15 residues. For the CDR3, the DNA is TGTGCCAGCAGACGGACAGTAGCCATGAACACTGAAGCTTTCTTT. It is translated as CASRRTVAMNTEAFF.

V and J are TRBV5-6 and TRBJ2-1; 8 positions match TRBD1. Germline CDR1 reads SGHDT; CDR2 reads YYEEEE. The CDR3 spans 16 residues. The V segment lost 4 bases and the J segment 4 bases; nucleotides outside the gene matches: 10. The CDR3 loop reads CASSIDWTGNYNEQFF. The CDR3 nucleotides read TGTGCCAGCAGCATTGATTGGACAGGGAATTACAATGAGCAGTTCTTC.

The table lists this clone with a count of one. CDR3 DNA: TGTGCCAGCAGCAAAGGGAGGACAGGGCGCGCAGATACGCAGTATTTT. It specifies CASSKGRTGRADTQYF. The chain employs TRBV21-1 and TRBJ2-3; TRBD1, as called in the table, went unchecked against the DNA. TRBV21-1 is tagged as a pseudogene. The CDR3 totals 16 residues.

This sequence joins TRBV5-1 and TRBJ2-7; 7 nucleotides match TRBD1. CDR1 SGHRS and CDR2 YFSETQ come from the germline V gene. This CDR3 is built from 12 residues. V shed 4 bases, J shed 5 bases, and the junction held 3 bases outside the gene matches. CDR3 loop: CASSPTGNEQYF. The CDR3 DNA reads as TGCGCCAGCAGCCCGACAGGGAACGAGCAGTACTTC.

The chain links TRBV19 to TRBJ1-5; unclear D gene. The V gene's germline CDR1 is LNHDA and CDR2 SQIVND (reference sequence). V lost 2 bases and J lost 6, with 14 bases in between. The CDR3 runs 15 residues. The CDR3 loop reads CASSISGRNGQPQHF. For the CDR3, the DNA is TGTGCCAGTAGTATATCTGGCAGGAATGGTCAGCCCCAGCATTTT.

The chain recombines TRBV14 with TRBJ2-7; 9 nucleotides match TRBD1. With 1 base clipped from V and 4 bases from J, the junction kept 5 bases outside the gene matches. This CDR3 is built from 15 residues. Germline assignment: CDR1 SGHDN and CDR2 FVKESK. DNA for the CDR3: TGTGCCAGCAGCCAAGCGGGACAGGGACCTTACGAGCAGTACGTC. Its protein product is CASSQAGQGPYEQYV.

The chain recombines TRBV6-5 with TRBJ2-7; 12 positions agree with TRBD1. There are 15 residues in the CDR3. V gave up 6 bases and J gave up 6 bases; unmatched junction bases: 9. From germline, CDR1 is MNHEY and CDR2 SVGAGI. The CDR3 DNA follows: TGTGCCAGCAGAGCCCCGGGACAGGGGGCTCTCGAGCAGTACTTC. Its translation is CASRAPGQGALEQYF.